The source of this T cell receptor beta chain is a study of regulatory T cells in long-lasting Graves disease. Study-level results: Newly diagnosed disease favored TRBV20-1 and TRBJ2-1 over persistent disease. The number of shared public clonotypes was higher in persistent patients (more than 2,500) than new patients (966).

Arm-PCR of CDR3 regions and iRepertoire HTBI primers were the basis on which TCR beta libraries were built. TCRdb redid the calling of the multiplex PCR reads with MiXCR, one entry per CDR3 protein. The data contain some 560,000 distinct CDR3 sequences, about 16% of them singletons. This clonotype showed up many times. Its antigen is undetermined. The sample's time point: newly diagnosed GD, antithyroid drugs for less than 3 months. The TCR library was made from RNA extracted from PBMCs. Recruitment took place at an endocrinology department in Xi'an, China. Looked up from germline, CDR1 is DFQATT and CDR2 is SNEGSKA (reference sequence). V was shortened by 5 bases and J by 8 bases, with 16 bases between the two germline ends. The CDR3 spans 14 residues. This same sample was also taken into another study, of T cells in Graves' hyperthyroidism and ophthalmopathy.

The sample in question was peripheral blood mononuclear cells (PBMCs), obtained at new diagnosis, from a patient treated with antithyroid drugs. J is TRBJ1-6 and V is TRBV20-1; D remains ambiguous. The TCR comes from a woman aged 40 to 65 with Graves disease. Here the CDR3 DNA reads TGCAGTGCTCGTGACGGATTCTGGGATTCACCCCTCCACTTT. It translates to CSARDGFWDSPLHF.